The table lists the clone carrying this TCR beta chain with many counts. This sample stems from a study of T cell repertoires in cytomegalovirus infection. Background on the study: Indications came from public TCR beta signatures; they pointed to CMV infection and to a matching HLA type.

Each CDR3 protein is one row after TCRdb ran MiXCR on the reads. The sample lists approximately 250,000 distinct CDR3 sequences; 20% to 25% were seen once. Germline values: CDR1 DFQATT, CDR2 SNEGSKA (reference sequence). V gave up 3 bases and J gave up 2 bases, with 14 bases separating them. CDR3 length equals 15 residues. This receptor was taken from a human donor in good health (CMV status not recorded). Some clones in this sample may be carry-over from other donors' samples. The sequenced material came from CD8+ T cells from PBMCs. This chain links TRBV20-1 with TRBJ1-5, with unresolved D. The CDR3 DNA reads TGCAGTGCTAGCCCTACAGCAATGGGCAATCAGCCCCAGCATTTT. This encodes CSASPTAMGNQPQHF.